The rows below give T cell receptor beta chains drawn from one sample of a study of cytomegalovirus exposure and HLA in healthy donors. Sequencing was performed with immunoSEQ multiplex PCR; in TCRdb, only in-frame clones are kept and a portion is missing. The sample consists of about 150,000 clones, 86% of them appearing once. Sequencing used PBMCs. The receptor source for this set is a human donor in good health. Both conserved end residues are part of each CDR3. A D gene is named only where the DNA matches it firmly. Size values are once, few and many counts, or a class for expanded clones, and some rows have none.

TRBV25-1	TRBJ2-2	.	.	CASSEWLSTGELFF	TGTGCCAGCAGTGAGTGGCTGTCCACCGGGGAGCTGTTTTTT
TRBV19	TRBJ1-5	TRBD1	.	CASSIAGTEGEPQHF	TGTGCCAGTAGTATCGCCGGGACAGAGGGAGAGCCCCAGCATTTT
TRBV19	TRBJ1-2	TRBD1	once	CASSMSDRPNYGYTF	TGTGCCAGTAGTATGTCGGACAGGCCTAACTATGGCTACACCTTC
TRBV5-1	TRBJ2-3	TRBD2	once	CASKGTSGGYVTDTQYF	TGCGCCAGCAAGGGGACTAGCGGGGGTTATGTTACAGATACGCAGTATTTT
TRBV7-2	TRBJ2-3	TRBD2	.	CASSYSGRTDTQYF	TGTGCCAGCAGCTATAGCGGGAGAACAGATACGCAGTATTTT
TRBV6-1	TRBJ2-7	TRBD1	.	CASSEKFNRRGQGGRISYEQYF	TGTGCCAGCAGTGAAAAATTTAATCGCCGTGGACAGGGGGGTCGGATTTCCTACGAGCAGTACTTC
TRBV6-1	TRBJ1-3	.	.	CASRHSSGNTIYF	TGTGCCAGCAGGCACTCCTCTGGAAACACCATATATTTT
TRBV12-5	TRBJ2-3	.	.	CAKLRLKTGTDTQYF	TGTGCTAAACTCCGCCTCAAAACGGGTACAGATACGCAGTATTTT
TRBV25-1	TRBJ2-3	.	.	CASIAQGGVTDTQYF	TGTGCCAGCATAGCACAGGGAGGGGTCACAGATACGCAGTATTTT
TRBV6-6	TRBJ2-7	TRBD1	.	CASSYEGTGSHEQYF	TGTGCCAGCAGTTACGAGGGGACAGGGTCCCACGAGCAGTACTTC
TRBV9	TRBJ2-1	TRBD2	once	CASSETSGGYNEQFF	TGTGCCAGCAGCGAGACTAGCGGGGGATACAATGAGCAGTTCTTC
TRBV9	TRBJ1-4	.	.	CASSGQRGGEKLFF	TGTGCCAGCAGCGGCCAAAGGGGTGGTGAAAAACTGTTTTTT
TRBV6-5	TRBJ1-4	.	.	CASSYMNEGRELFF	TGTGCCAGCAGTTACATGAACGAGGGCCGGGAACTGTTTTTT
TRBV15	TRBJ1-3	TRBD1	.	CATSRARDRTSGNTIYF	TGTGCCACCAGCAGAGCCCGGGACAGGACCTCTGGAAACACCATATATTTT
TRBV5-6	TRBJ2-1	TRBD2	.	CASSFLAGDSNEQFF	TGTGCCAGCAGCTTCTTAGCGGGAGATTCGAATGAGCAGTTCTTC
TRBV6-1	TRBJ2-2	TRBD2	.	CASSDLSGAAAGELFF	TGTGCCAGCAGTGATCTAAGCGGGGCGGCGGCCGGGGAGCTGTTTTTT
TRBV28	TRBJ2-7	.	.	CASRSQQGSEQYF	TGTGCCAGCAGGTCGCAACAGGGCTCCGAGCAGTACTTC
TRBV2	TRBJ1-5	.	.	CASSESRVSNQPQHF	TGTGCCAGCAGTGAGTCTCGAGTCTCCAATCAGCCCCAGCATTTT
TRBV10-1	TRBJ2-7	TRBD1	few	CASSETGTATYEQYF	TGCGCCAGCAGTGAGACCGGGACAGCTACCTACGAGCAGTACTTC
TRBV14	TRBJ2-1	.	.	CASSQHRSSYNEQFF	TGTGCCAGCAGCCAACATCGGAGTTCCTACAATGAGCAGTTCTTC
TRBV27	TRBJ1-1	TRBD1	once	CASSAAGTGGTEAFF	TGTGCCAGCAGTGCAGCCGGGACAGGGGGCACTGAAGCTTTCTTT
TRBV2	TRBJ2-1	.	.	CASSGGQGEHSYNEQFF	TGTGCCAGCAGTGGGGGGCAGGGTGAGCACTCCTACAATGAGCAGTTCTTC
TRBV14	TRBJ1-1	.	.	CASSPSGTSNTEAFF	TGTGCCAGCAGCCCTTCCGGGACATCGAACACTGAAGCTTTCTTT
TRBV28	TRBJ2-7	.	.	CASNTYVFSYEQYF	TGTGCCAGCAACACATACGTTTTCTCCTACGAGCAGTACTTC
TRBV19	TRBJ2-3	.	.	CASSFNYADTQYF	TGTGCCAGTAGTTTCAACTACGCCGATACGCAGTATTTT
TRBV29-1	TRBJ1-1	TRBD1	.	CSVGRGYTEAFF	TGCAGCGTGGGCAGGGGGTACACTGAAGCTTTCTTT
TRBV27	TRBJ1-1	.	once	CASSFGANTEAFF	TGTGCCAGCAGTTTTGGGGCGAACACTGAAGCTTTCTTT
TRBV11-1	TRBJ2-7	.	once	CASSLNGWQGAHEQYF	TGTGCCAGCAGCTTAAATGGGTGGCAAGGAGCCCACGAGCAGTACTTC
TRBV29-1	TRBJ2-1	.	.	CSVSSYSYNEQFF	TGCAGCGTTTCTTCTTACTCCTACAATGAGCAGTTCTTC
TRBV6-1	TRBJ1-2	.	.	CASSEANAVYGYTF	TGTGCCAGCAGTGAAGCTAACGCAGTCTATGGCTACACCTTC
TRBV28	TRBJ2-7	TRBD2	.	CASSYGGRAGAHEQYF	TGTGCCAGCAGTTATGGCGGCCGAGCGGGAGCCCACGAGCAGTACTTC
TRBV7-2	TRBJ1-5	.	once	CASSLVGGSSGRQPQHF	TGTGCCAGCAGCTTAGTTGGGGGGTCTTCTGGACGTCAGCCCCAGCATTTT
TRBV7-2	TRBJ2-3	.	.	CASTLRREMNTDTQYF	TGTGCCAGCACCCTCAGGCGAGAAATGAACACAGATACGCAGTATTTT
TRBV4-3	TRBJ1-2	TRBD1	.	CASSQETFRDSIYGYTF	TGCGCCAGCAGCCAGGAGACCTTCCGGGACAGCATCTATGGCTACACCTTC
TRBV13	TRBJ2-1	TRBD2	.	CASSSHSGTSESSYNEQFF	TGTGCCAGCAGCTCACACTCCGGGACTAGCGAGAGCTCCTACAATGAGCAGTTCTTC
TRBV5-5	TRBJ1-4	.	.	CASSFGQLNEKLFF	TGTGCCAGCAGCTTCGGACAGCTTAATGAAAAACTGTTTTTT
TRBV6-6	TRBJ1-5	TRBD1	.	CASRGDRVVGSWHF	TGTGCCAGCAGGGGAGACAGGGTGGTAGGGTCGTGGCATTTT
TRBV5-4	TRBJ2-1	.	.	CASSLAGGNPLYNEQFF	TGTGCCAGCAGCTTGGCAGGGGGGAACCCCCTGTACAATGAGCAGTTCTTC
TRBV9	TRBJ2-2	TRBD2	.	CASSVVRGGRGNTGELFF	TGTGCCAGCAGCGTAGTCCGGGGGGGCAGGGGTAACACCGGGGAGCTGTTTTTT
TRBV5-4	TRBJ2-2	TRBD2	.	CASSFPGREGRRELFF	TGTGCCAGCAGCTTTCCGGGGCGGGAGGGGCGCAGGGAGCTGTTTTTT
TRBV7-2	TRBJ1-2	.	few	CASSLASGYTF	TGTGCCAGCAGCTTAGCCTCTGGCTACACCTTC
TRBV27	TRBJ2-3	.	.	CASSFILRDTQYF	TGTGCCAGCAGTTTTATCTTGAGAGATACGCAGTATTTT
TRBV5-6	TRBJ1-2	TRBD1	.	CASSQLRTGGVLEGYTF	TGTGCCAGCAGCCAATTGCGGACAGGGGGCGTTTTAGAGGGCTACACCTTC
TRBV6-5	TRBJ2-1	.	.	CASSQSDNEQFF	TGTGCCAGCAGTCAAAGCGACAATGAGCAGTTCTTC
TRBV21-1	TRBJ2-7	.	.	CASSNGLRSYEQYF	TGTGCCAGCAGCAACGGTTTGCGCTCCTACGAGCAGTACTTC
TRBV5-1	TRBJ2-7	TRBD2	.	CASSQSGRTHEQYF	TGCGCCAGCAGCCAGAGCGGGAGGACTCACGAGCAGTACTTC
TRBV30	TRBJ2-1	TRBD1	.	CAWSSGTGGDEQFF	TGTGCCTGGAGTAGTGGGACAGGGGGCGACGAGCAGTTCTTC
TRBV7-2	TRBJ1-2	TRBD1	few	CASSRDRHYGYTF	TGTGCCAGCAGCCGGGACAGGCACTATGGCTACACCTTC
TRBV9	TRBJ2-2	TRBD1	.	CASSVKGAGTGELFF	TGTGCCAGCAGCGTAAAGGGGGCTGGGACCGGGGAGCTGTTTTTT
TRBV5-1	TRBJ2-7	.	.	CASSLGQLSSYEQYF	TGCGCCAGCAGCTTGGGACAGCTTAGCTCCTACGAGCAGTACTTC
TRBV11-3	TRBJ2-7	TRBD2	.	CASSLSGGSAYEQYF	TGTGCCAGCAGCTTAAGCGGGGGGTCCGCCTACGAGCAGTACTTC
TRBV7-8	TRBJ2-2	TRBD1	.	CASSFSRDSGAGELFF	TGTGCCAGCAGCTTCTCCCGGGACAGCGGTGCCGGGGAGCTGTTTTTT